This paragraph covers one T cell receptor (beta chain) sequence. Its antigen is not known. Sequencing used cDNA as its template, made by extracting RNA and reverse transcribing it. The protocol was immunoSEQ multiplex PCR, while the TCRdb copy is restricted to in-frame clones and leaves out a portion. The repertoire holds 100,000 to 120,000 clones, with roughly 50% as singletons. This entry comes from a study of CD8+ T cells in alopecia areata. Study overall: Those treated were given oral tofacitinib at 5 to 10 mg twice daily. People stayed on tofacitinib for 6 to 18 months, then stopped the drug for 6 months.

Points from the study as a whole: Throughout tofacitinib, many expanded lesional clones continued to persist in scalp and blood. Tofacitinib significantly lowered scalp clonality and expanded CD8+ clones among the top 100.

Treatment defined: oral pan-JAK inhibitor, 5-10 mg twice daily. The TCR originated in a human donor with alopecia areata. The source material was CD4+ T cells sorted from blood, sampled at week 24, from a patient treated with tofacitinib.

The CDR3 loop is CASRPLQGRGYTF. The DNA for the CDR3 is TGTGCCAGCAGACCCCTACAGGGCCGTGGCTACACCTTC. The chain employs TRBV6-5 and TRBJ1-2; weak D call: TRBD1 (6 bases). The germline V and J ends were trimmed by 6 bases and 7 bases, with 15 bases remaining between them. The CDR3 contains 13 residues. Germline V gene lookup returns CDR1 MNHEY and CDR2 SVGAGI.